The rows below give T cell receptor beta chains drawn from one sample of a study of cytomegalovirus exposure and HLA in healthy donors. The protocol was immunoSEQ multiplex PCR, while the TCRdb copy is restricted to in-frame clones and leaves out a portion. The sample carries more than 150,000 clones, 70% to 80% recorded once. The sequenced sample consisted of PBMCs. These receptors came from a man aged 35 to 55 in good health and CMV-seronegative. CDR3s include the opening cysteine and the closing phenylalanine or tryptophan.

cdr3_aa,j_call,v_call
CASRPTGEGEKLFF,TRBJ1-4,TRBV6-5
CASSMGQVYGYTF,TRBJ1-2,TRBV19
CASSQFSGRDRETQYF,TRBJ2-5,TRBV4-2
CASSQSQGGFFSGANVLTF,TRBJ2-6,TRBV23-1
CASSEAPSGAGFYEQYF,TRBJ2-7,TRBV10-2
CASNYRKGGETQYF,TRBJ2-5,TRBV6-1
CASSRQVDVKRNTIYF,TRBJ1-3,TRBV18
CASSSRRVADPREDTQYF,TRBJ2-3,TRBV5-1
CASTQIAGLTGRRGNEQFF,TRBJ2-1,TRBV10-2
CASQGTGQETQYF,TRBJ2-5,TRBV5-1
CAWSLPGVDYGYTF,TRBJ1-2,TRBV30
CASAQGNYGYTF,TRBJ1-2,TRBV10-2
CASSYWSGGEKLFF,TRBJ1-4,TRBV6-6
CASSPPGHTYEQYF,TRBJ2-7,TRBV5-1
CASTTDWSSYEQYF,TRBJ2-7,TRBV6-1
CASSPSGSYNEQFF,TRBJ2-1,TRBV7-3
CASMSPRVLNTEAFF,TRBJ1-1,TRBV6-6
CASSSWRGTGGNAEAFF,TRBJ1-1,TRBV13
CASSMGREGQPQHF,TRBJ1-5,TRBV19
CAWREGTGGILDTGELFF,TRBJ2-2,TRBV30